This note documents a single TCR beta chain sequence. Its specificity is not known. CDR1 and CDR2 from the germline V gene are SGDLS and YYNGEE. The CDR3 consists of 15 residues. V shed 0 bases and J shed 7 bases, with 14 bases lying between them. The source of the sample is a study of T cell responses to AZD1222 COVID-19 vaccine. Study-level results: Every sample of the repertoires postdated the peak T cell response. At baseline, just a handful of AZD1222 recipients tested seropositive.

Sequencing was performed with immunoSEQ multiplex PCR; in TCRdb, only in-frame clones are kept and a portion is missing. Among some 140,000 clones listed, under 95% were seen once. This TCR derives from an adult in good health. The starting material was peripheral blood, obtained on day 0 of AZD1222 vaccination. The chain links TRBV9 to TRBJ1-5; weak D call: TRBD1 (5 bases). This CDR3 is CASSVGGERGQPQHF. CDR3 DNA: TGTGCCAGCAGCGTAGGAGGGGAGAGGGGACAGCCCCAGCATTTT.